Listed here are 16 T cell receptor beta chains from one sample, sequenced in a study of post-analysis software for immune sequencing data. The study's findings and limits: When patients were compared with controls, 4 or 5 TRBV segments were more frequent, TRBV5-6, TRBV5-1 and TRBV20-1 among them.

TCR beta cDNA libraries included unique molecular identifiers. TCRdb ran MiXCR on the PCR reads and lists one entry per CDR3 protein. The table lists about 200,000 distinct CDR3 sequences, 29% of them singletons. Their antigen targets remain unknown. The source material was blood. These receptors were collected from a girl under 18 with multiple sclerosis.

J is TRBJ2-1 and V is TRBV12-3 or TRBV12-4; 8 nucleotides line up with TRBD2. The DNA end favors TRBJ2-7, so the J call may be wrong. The CDR3 contains 16 residues. The CDR3 spells CASSPRGGWTYNEQYF. As DNA, the CDR3 is TGTGCCAGCAGTCCACGGGGGGGCTGGACCTACAATGAGCAGTACTTC.

A remark on this clonotype: This may stem from a read error, because a much larger clone lies one nucleotide away. J is TRBJ2-1 and V is TRBV20-1; TRBD2 matches 9 bases. CDR1 is DFQATT and CDR2 is SNEGSKA in the germline V gene (reference sequence). V trimming: 0 bases; J trimming: 8 bases; junction bases outside the gene matches: 14. This CDR3 comprises 17 residues. CDR3 region: CSARDPISGGFGDEQFF. CDR3 DNA sequence: TGCAGTGCTAGAGACCCCATTAGCGGGGGATTTGGCGATGAGCAGTTCTTC.

This clonotype has at least ten counts. V is TRBV6-4 and J is TRBJ1-2, with D uncertain. This CDR3 region has 13 residues. V was cut by 4 bases and J by 7 bases, with 13 bases left in between. Looked up from germline, CDR1 is MRHNA and CDR2 is SNTAGT. CDR3 amino acids: CASSAGTSLGYTF. CDR3 in DNA: TGTGCCAGCAGTGCCGGTACATCCCTTGGCTACACCTTC.

This clonotype has ten or more counts. The gene calls are TRBV29-1 and TRBJ2-1; D is perhaps TRBD1 or TRBD2 (6 bases each). Germline-derived CDR1 and CDR2 are SQVTM and ANQGSEA. CDR3 length: 11 residues. V was shortened by 8 bases and J by 12 bases, with 17 bases between the two germline ends. As DNA, the CDR3 is TGCAGCCTCCCGGGGGCCCCGGGGCAGTTCTTC. This encodes CSLPGAPGQFF.

This clonotype was observed many times. The chain employs TRBV29-1 and TRBJ1-2, with 7 bases lining up with TRBD1. Per the germline V gene, CDR1 is SQVTM and CDR2 is ANQGSEA. The CDR3 loop spans 16 amino acids. V shed 2 bases and J 4 bases; nucleotides not matched to a gene: 13. The CDR3 here is CSVEPRTGEISYGYTF. The CDR3 DNA is TGCAGCGTTGAACCCCGAACAGGGGAGATCAGCTATGGCTACACCTTC.

The genes are TRBV7-2 and TRBJ1-2; D not resolved. Germline values: CDR1 SGHTA, CDR2 FQGNSA. The CDR3 covers 16 residues. V lost 2 bases to trimming and J lost 3 bases, with 16 bases between them. This CDR3 is CASSLTPQSGDYGYTF. CDR3 bases: TGTGCCAGCAGCTTAACCCCCCAATCCGGGGACTATGGCTACACCTTC.

Only a few counts were recorded for this clonotype. This chain connects TRBV5-1 to TRBJ1-4; D might be TRBD1 (6 bases). Trimming took 0 bases from V and 8 from J, leaving 14 bases between them. The germline CDR1 and CDR2 sequences are SGHRS and YFSETQ. This CDR3 has 15 residues. The CDR3 protein is CASSLEAGVGEKLFF. CDR3 DNA: TGCGCCAGCAGCTTGGAGGCAGGGGTTGGGGAAAAACTGTTTTTT.

Concerning this clonotype: A much larger clone lies a single base off, so this may be a read error. The V call is TRBV10-3, the J call TRBJ2-7; D call uncertain. The V end lost 5 bases, the J end lost 0 bases, and 8 bases lay between the germline ends. Germline lookup yields CDR1 ENHRY and CDR2 SYGVKD. The CDR3 spans 13 residues. CDR3 sequence reads: CAISMSGSYEQYF. CDR3 sequence (DNA): TGTGCCATCAGTATGTCAGGCTCCTACGAGCAGTACTTC.

In its sample, this clonotype was seen a few times. The CDR3 DNA is TGTGCCAGCAGCTTAGGGACTAGCGGGACACCCATGTTCTTC. It translates to CASSLGTSGTPMFF. The chain joins TRBV7-2 to TRBJ2-1; 12 bases are a match to TRBD2. The CDR3 totals 14 residues. Germline assignment: CDR1 SGHTA and CDR2 FQGNSA. V gave up 1 base and J gave up 15 bases; unmatched junction bases: 7.

This clonotype appeared many times. This chain links TRBV7-9 with TRBJ2-7; TRBD1 matches 9 bases. The CDR3 spans 15 residues. V shed 2 bases and J 3 bases; nucleotides not matched to a gene: 5. Germline V CDR1 and CDR2: SEHNR, FQNEAQ (reference sequence). The CDR3 here is CASSLPGTGLYEQYF. The CDR3, as DNA: TGTGCCAGCAGCTTACCCGGGACAGGGCTCTACGAGCAGTACTTC.

This clonotype was seen only a few times. It may be a read error: a sequence one base away is much more abundant. This chain uses TRBV29-1 with TRBJ1-2; 7 bases fit TRBD1. Germline V gives CDR1 SQVTM, CDR2 ANQGSEA. The CDR3 covers 13 residues. CDR3 loop: CCVTGTANYGYTF. The CDR3, as DNA: TGCTGCGTCACCGGGACAGCAAACTATGGCTACACCTTC.

This clonotype was counted ten times or more. The CDR3 is CASSYSSGLVTDTQYF. The DNA of the CDR3 is TGTGCCAGCAGTTACTCTTCGGGGCTAGTCACAGATACGCAGTATTTT. This chain connects TRBV6-5 to TRBJ2-3; D may match TRBD1 or TRBD2 (5 bases each). Germline CDR1 and CDR2: MNHEY and SVGAGI. The CDR3 contains 16 residues. Trimming stripped 0 bases from V and 2 bases from J, with 12 bases between.

This clonotype was recorded at least ten times. The genes are TRBV7-9 and TRBJ2-1; 8 bases agree with TRBD2. After removal of 6 bases from V and 2 bases from J, the junction contained 6 bases not matched to a gene. CDR1 and CDR2 from the germline V gene are SEHNR and FQNEAQ (reference sequence). The CDR3 runs 15 residues. CDR3 bases: TGTGCCAGCAGGCAAGGGACTAGTCCCTACAATGAGCAGTTCTTC. This sequence encodes CASRQGTSPYNEQFF.

This clonotype was recorded once. The V gene is TRBV7-9, the J gene TRBJ1-2; D not resolved. Germline CDR1 SEHNR, CDR2 FQNEAQ (reference sequence). Trimming pared 0 bases from V and 4 bases from J, leaving 15 bases between. This CDR3 is built from 16 residues. In DNA, the CDR3 is TGTGCCAGCAGCTTAGCGGCAGGCGGGCCTACCTATGGCTACACCTTC. This encodes CASSLAAGGPTYGYTF.

Remarks on this clonotype: An end of the junction does not agree with germline; a read error may underlie this. The chain carries TRBV10-3 and TRBJ1-5; TRBD1 agrees at 8 bases. CDR3 length equals 15 residues. CDR1 is ENHRY, CDR2 SYGVKD, per germline. CDR3 sequence: CAICDSDRGYQPQHF. The CDR3 nucleotides are TGTGCCATCTGTGACTCCGACAGGGGTTATCAGCCCCAGCATTTT.

On this clonotype: The junction differs from germline at one of its ends, possibly a read error. This sequence joins TRBV7-9 and TRBJ2-5, with D perhaps matching TRBD2 (6 bases). CDR1 and CDR2 (germline): SEHNR, FQNEAQ (reference sequence). This CDR3 contains 15 residues. CDR3 region: CASNLGLSGGGERYF. CDR3 bases: TGTGCCAGCAACTTAGGGCTCAGCGGAGGAGGGGAGCGGTACTTC. Full variable domain (outside the CDR3, taken from reference TRBV7-9 and TRBJ2-5): DTGVSQNPRHKITKRGQNVTFRCDPISEHNRLYWYRQTLGQGPEFLTYFQNEAQLEKSRLLSDRFSAERPKGSFSTLEIQRTEQGDSAMYLCASNLGLSGGGERYFGPGTRLLVL.